These 13 T cell receptor beta chains were sequenced from one sample in a study of blood T cell repertoires in COVID-19. Profiling relied on immunoSEQ multiplex PCR, and the TCRdb table lists in-frame clones only, not all of them. The sample has about 120,000 clones, 90% seen once. The sample taken for sequencing was peripheral blood. These receptors all come from a woman aged 55-69 years with COVID-19, enrolled during active disease.

The rearrangement links TRBV4-3 to TRBJ2-2, with 7 bases that match TRBD2. Germline CDR1 is LGHNA and CDR2 is YSLEER. V shed 4 bases, J shed 4 bases, and the junction held 3 bases outside the gene matches. This CDR3 spans 14 amino acids. Here the CDR3 reads CASSRGGFTGELFF. For the CDR3, the DNA is TGCGCCAGCAGCCGGGGAGGGTTCACCGGGGAGCTGTTTTTT.

The V gene is TRBV27, the J gene TRBJ2-7, with D perhaps matching TRBD2 (6 bases). The CDR3 contains 14 residues. Germline CDR1 reads MNHEY; CDR2 reads SMNVEV (reference sequence). The ends were cut back, 4 bases at V and 1 base at J, with 11 bases in the middle. The CDR3 DNA is TGTGCCAGCAGTTCTGGGGGGTTTTCCTACGAGCAGTACTTC. It translates to CASSSGGFSYEQYF.

This clone was observed a handful of times. The V call is TRBV11-2, the J call TRBJ1-4, with 10 bases identical to TRBD1. Germline V gene lookup returns CDR1 SGHAT and CDR2 FQNNGV. V shed 6 bases and J 3 bases; nucleotides not matched to a gene: 4. This CDR3 has 15 residues. The CDR3 coding sequence is TGTGCCAGCAGACGGACAGGGGGACCTAATGAAAAACTGTTTTTT. This gives the protein CASRRTGGPNEKLFF.

The chain joins TRBV4-3 to TRBJ2-6, with TRBD1 as a possible D gene (6 bases). Germline CDR1 reads LGHNA; CDR2 reads YSLEER. Trimming cost V 4 bases and J 2 bases, with 12 bases left between them. The CDR3 has 16 amino acids. The CDR3 bases are TGCGCCAGCAGCCCACAGACAGGCACTGGGGCCAACGTCCTGACTTTC. Protein: CASSPQTGTGANVLTF.

This clone was observed once. V and J are TRBV9 and TRBJ1-5; TRBD1 is a possible D gene (6 bases). Germline values: CDR1 SGDLS, CDR2 YYNGEE. With 3 bases removed from V and 2 bases from J, the gap between germline ends came to 9 bases. The CDR3 sequence is 14 residues long. The CDR3 DNA reads TGTGCCAGCAGCGGCCCAGGGGGCAATCAGCCCCAGCATTTT. It encodes CASSGPGGNQPQHF. The full variable domain, rest sourced from reference TRBV9 and TRBJ1-5, is DSGVTQTPKHLITATGQRVTLRCSPRSGDLSVYWYQQSLDQGLQFLIQYYNGEERAKGNILERFSAQQFPDLHSELNLSSLELGDSALYFCASSGPGGNQPQHFGDGTRLSIL.

This clone was detected once. The gene calls are TRBV5-1 and TRBJ1-2; 7 bases line up with TRBD1. The CDR3 has 17 amino acids. Germline V lookup: CDR1 SGHRS, CDR2 YFSETQ. The V and J ends lost 3 bases and 2 bases, in that order; junction bases with no gene match: 13. The chain's CDR3 is CASSSRRSGTANYGYTF. In DNA form, the CDR3 reads TGCGCCAGCAGCTCCCGACGCTCCGGGACAGCCAACTATGGCTACACCTTC.

This sequence joins TRBV10-3 and TRBJ1-2; the D gene is possibly TRBD1 (5 bases). V was shortened by 7 bases and J by 4 bases, with 16 bases between the two germline ends. CDR1 and CDR2 (germline): ENHRY, SYGVKD. CDR3 size: 14 residues. The CDR3 region has the DNA TGTGCCATCATGCCCGCGGGGCGAGGCTATGGCTACACCTTC. Amino acids: CAIMPAGRGYGYTF.

This clone has a single count. CDR3: CASTAGTVTSGNTIYF. CDR3 DNA: TGTGCCAGCACCGCGGGAACAGTTACCTCTGGAAACACCATATATTTT. The V and J genes are TRBV18 and TRBJ1-3; D is unclear. Trimming shortened V by 8 bases and J by 0 bases, and 17 bases separated the two germline ends. The V gene's germline CDR1 is KGHSH and CDR2 LQKENI. CDR3 length: 16 residues.

The J gene is TRBJ2-5, the V gene TRBV7-2; 9 bases match TRBD2. CDR3 length equals 14 residues. The trim removed 6 bases at V and 4 bases at J, leaving 6 bases unmatched. The germline gives CDR1 SGHTA, CDR2 FQGNSA. The CDR3 bases are TGTGCCAGCAGGCTAGCGGGGTTCAGAGAGACCCAGTACTTC. It translates to CASRLAGFRETQYF.

This chain links TRBV6-4 with TRBJ2-3, with D maybe TRBD2 (5 bases). Germline assignment: CDR1 MRHNA and CDR2 SNTAGT. The V end was cut by 6 bases, the J end by 6 bases, with 22 bases between. The CDR3 contains 16 residues. DNA of the CDR3: TGTGCCAGCAGCCGGGGAGCGGAGCCCTCGGGTGATACGCAGTATTTT. This encodes CASSRGAEPSGDTQYF.

CDR3 sequence (DNA): TGTGCCAGCGGTCAGGGACTTGCGGAGACCCAGTACTTC. The encoded protein is CASGQGLAETQYF. This chain uses TRBV7-2 with TRBJ2-5; D might be TRBD2 (6 bases). Germline V gene sequence: CDR1 SGHTA, CDR2 FQGNSA. This CDR3 spans 13 amino acids. V was clipped by 8 bases and J by 5 bases, with 15 bases between them.

This rearrangement joins TRBV14 to TRBJ2-1; D is perhaps TRBD1 (5 bases). This CDR3 comprises 16 residues. Trimming stripped 4 bases from V and 2 bases from J, with 15 bases between. Germline V gives CDR1 SGHDN, CDR2 FVKESK. This chain's CDR3 is CASSLPGRHPYNEQFF. CDR3 nucleotide sequence: TGTGCCAGCAGCCTTCCAGGGCGCCATCCCTACAATGAGCAGTTCTTC.

The genes are TRBV5-6 and TRBJ2-5; D is perhaps TRBD2 (6 bases). The V gene lost 3 bases and the J gene lost 5 bases, with 14 bases spanning the gap. The CDR3 extends over 14 amino acids. The germline CDR1 and CDR2 sequences are SGHDT and YYEEEE. The CDR3 protein is CASSSGLRRETQYF. CDR3 coding DNA: TGTGCCAGCAGCTCGGGACTGAGGAGGGAGACCCAGTACTTC. The full variable domain, its missing parts supplied by reference TRBV5-6 and TRBJ2-5, is DAGVTQSPTHLIKTRGQQVTLRCSPKSGHDTVSWYQQALGQGPQFIFQYYEEEERQRGNFPDRFSGHQFPNYSSELNVNALLLGDSALYLCASSSGLRRETQYFGPGTRLLVL.